The rows below give T cell receptor beta chains drawn from one sample of a study of cytomegalovirus exposure and HLA in healthy donors. The table came from immunoSEQ multiplex PCR; TCRdb's copy has only in-frame clones and leaves some out. Among roughly 200,000 clones listed, 70% to 80% were seen once. The sample comprised PBMCs. Receptors originate from a girl aged 10 to 17 in good health and CMV-seropositive. The CDR3 runs from the conserved cysteine through the conserved F or W. Each record gives: V gene, J gene, D gene, CDR3 protein. D genes are given only for firm matches.

v_gene: TRBV5-1
j_gene: TRBJ1-3
d_gene: NA
CDR3aa: CASSLGGSGNTIYF

v_gene: TRBV5-1
j_gene: TRBJ2-2
d_gene: NA
CDR3aa: CASSSLKGVSPGELFF

v_gene: TRBV27
j_gene: TRBJ1-5
d_gene: NA
CDR3aa: CASSRTGMSNQPQHF

v_gene: TRBV4-1
j_gene: TRBJ2-1
d_gene: NA
CDR3aa: CASSQGAGNNEQFF

v_gene: TRBV14
j_gene: TRBJ2-1
d_gene: NA
CDR3aa: CASSQVASSYNEQFF

v_gene: TRBV19
j_gene: TRBJ1-2
d_gene: NA
CDR3aa: CASSAGDSYGYTF

v_gene: TRBV7-9
j_gene: TRBJ1-4
d_gene: TRBD1
CDR3aa: CASSLALYTGTGLEKLFF

v_gene: TRBV11-3
j_gene: TRBJ2-3
d_gene: NA
CDR3aa: CASSYPEVVVDTQYF

v_gene: TRBV29-1
j_gene: TRBJ2-5
d_gene: TRBD2
CDR3aa: CSVTLPGLAVEYKETQYF

v_gene: TRBV10-2
j_gene: TRBJ1-5
d_gene: TRBD1
CDR3aa: CASSGDRGTGQPQHF

v_gene: TRBV9
j_gene: TRBJ2-5
d_gene: NA
CDR3aa: CASSAYEGPETQYF

v_gene: TRBV10-2
j_gene: TRBJ1-1
d_gene: NA
CDR3aa: CATLMVSGGTEAFF

v_gene: TRBV10-1
j_gene: TRBJ2-7
d_gene: NA
CDR3aa: CASSASFSREQYF

v_gene: TRBV25-1
j_gene: TRBJ1-5
d_gene: TRBD1
CDR3aa: CASSVTGSNQPQHF

v_gene: TRBV5-8
j_gene: TRBJ2-7
d_gene: NA
CDR3aa: CASTQLSEQYF

v_gene: TRBV18
j_gene: TRBJ1-5
d_gene: TRBD1
CDR3aa: CASSPGQGSNQPQHF

v_gene: TRBV4-3
j_gene: TRBJ2-3
d_gene: NA
CDR3aa: CASSHFSWLPDTQYF

v_gene: TRBV7-2
j_gene: TRBJ1-6
d_gene: NA
CDR3aa: CASSFEGNSPLHF

v_gene: TRBV20-1
j_gene: TRBJ2-7
d_gene: TRBD1
CDR3aa: CDRGGYYEQYF

v_gene: TRBV27
j_gene: TRBJ1-2
d_gene: NA
CDR3aa: CASSPAPDGELYGYTF

v_gene: TRBV6-5
j_gene: TRBJ2-5
d_gene: TRBD1
CDR3aa: CASSYGTGVQETQYF

v_gene: TRBV7-9
j_gene: TRBJ2-1
d_gene: TRBD2
CDR3aa: CASSPRTSGVSYNEQFF

v_gene: TRBV9
j_gene: TRBJ1-5
d_gene: TRBD1
CDR3aa: CASAGTGASGPQHF

v_gene: TRBV4-2
j_gene: TRBJ2-2
d_gene: TRBD2
CDR3aa: CASSPGGGGGTGELFF

v_gene: TRBV4-3
j_gene: TRBJ2-7
d_gene: NA
CDR3aa: CASSQSGQSEQYF

v_gene: TRBV4-1
j_gene: TRBJ2-7
d_gene: TRBD1
CDR3aa: CASSQRQGVSYEQYF

v_gene: TRBV6-1
j_gene: TRBJ1-3
d_gene: NA
CDR3aa: CASKQGSGNTIYF

v_gene: TRBV15
j_gene: TRBJ2-1
d_gene: NA
CDR3aa: CATSSGSTYNEQFF

v_gene: TRBV15
j_gene: TRBJ1-3
d_gene: NA
CDR3aa: CATKEMGGAGNTIYF

v_gene: TRBV15
j_gene: TRBJ2-1
d_gene: NA
CDR3aa: CATSEDTNEQFF

v_gene: TRBV14
j_gene: TRBJ1-4
d_gene: NA
CDR3aa: CASSPTGRKLFF

v_gene: TRBV5-1
j_gene: TRBJ2-1
d_gene: TRBD2
CDR3aa: CASSLGPTGGDEQFF

v_gene: TRBV6-1
j_gene: TRBJ2-3
d_gene: NA
CDR3aa: CASSETGITDTQYF

v_gene: TRBV9
j_gene: TRBJ1-6
d_gene: NA
CDR3aa: CASSAGENNSPLHF

v_gene: TRBV21-1
j_gene: TRBJ2-2
d_gene: NA
CDR3aa: CASSKEGREAGELFF

v_gene: TRBV5-6
j_gene: TRBJ2-7
d_gene: TRBD2
CDR3aa: CASSVTSGVRSYEQYF

v_gene: TRBV5-6
j_gene: TRBJ1-6
d_gene: NA
CDR3aa: CASSLSGGYDNSPLHF

v_gene: TRBV27
j_gene: TRBJ1-6
d_gene: NA
CDR3aa: CASSLQGNSPLHF

v_gene: TRBV10-2
j_gene: TRBJ1-5
d_gene: TRBD1
CDR3aa: CASSPTGVQPQHF

v_gene: TRBV29-1
j_gene: TRBJ1-1
d_gene: NA
CDR3aa: CSGSPDTEAFF

v_gene: TRBV7-8
j_gene: TRBJ1-5
d_gene: NA
CDR3aa: CASSLEGQYSNQPQHF

v_gene: TRBV10-3
j_gene: TRBJ2-7
d_gene: NA
CDR3aa: CATSGVSDYEQYF

v_gene: TRBV5-1
j_gene: TRBJ1-4
d_gene: NA
CDR3aa: CASSLAGAYEKLFF

v_gene: TRBV6-4
j_gene: TRBJ2-3
d_gene: TRBD2
CDR3aa: CSRAGASTDTQYF